One and the same sample provided the 32 T cell receptor beta chains below, sequenced in a study of CD8 T cells in Susac syndrome. An amount of RNA that ranged from about 0.45 to 1 ug was reverse transcribed with random hexamers. TCRdb re-called the immunoSEQ multiplex PCR reads through MiXCR, storing one row per CDR3 protein. The data hold 160,000 or so distinct CDR3 sequences, with 85% to 95% observed a single time. Sequencing used CD4+ T cells from PBMCs. These receptors came from a human donor with Susac syndrome.

The J gene is TRBJ2-4, the V gene TRBV20-1; possible D gene TRBD2, 5 bases. V lost 6 bases to trimming and J lost 1 base, with 10 bases between them. The V gene's germline CDR1 is DFQATT and CDR2 SNEGSKA (reference sequence). The CDR3 is 13 amino acids. The CDR3: CSARTGAKNIQYF. CDR3 coding DNA: TGCAGTGCGAGGACGGGGGCCAAAAACATTCAGTACTTC.

This clonotype was seen a single time. The CDR3 DNA follows: TGTGCCATCGGGCAGCCGCCAGATACGCAGTATTTT. This sequence encodes CAIGQPPDTQYF. The rearrangement uses TRBV10-3 and TRBJ2-3; D uncertain. V lost 8 bases and J lost 4, with 10 bases in between. The CDR3 is 12 residues long. Germline lookup yields CDR1 ENHRY and CDR2 SYGVKD.

The V call is TRBV27, the J call TRBJ2-7, with 8 bases identical to TRBD2. V trimming: 5 bases; J trimming: 4 bases; junction bases outside the gene matches: 13. This CDR3 has 16 amino acids. Germline CDR1 MNHEY, CDR2 SMNVEV (reference sequence). The CDR3 sequence: CASSGASRGDGYEQYF. CDR3 bases: TGTGCCAGCAGTGGCGCTTCGCGGGGGGATGGTTACGAGCAGTACTTC.

The chain joins TRBV6-5 to TRBJ1-2, with D hard to call. Per the germline V gene, CDR1 is MNHEY and CDR2 is SVGAGI. The CDR3 runs 14 residues. Trimming cost V 6 bases and J 8 bases, with 19 bases left between them. The CDR3: CASSSSRGKWGYTF. The CDR3, as DNA: TGTGCCAGCAGCTCGTCCCGTGGGAAATGGGGCTACACCTTC.

The chain joins TRBV14 to TRBJ1-2; 8 nucleotides agree with TRBD1. The CDR3 loop spans 13 amino acids. V shed 5 bases, J shed 6 bases, and the junction held 5 bases outside the gene matches. The V gene's germline CDR1 is SGHDN and CDR2 FVKESK. The CDR3 here is CASSETGEDGYTF. CDR3 nucleotide sequence: TGTGCCAGCAGCGAGACAGGGGAAGATGGCTACACCTTC. Full variable domain (missing parts from reference TRBV14 and TRBJ1-2): EAGVTQFPSHSVIEKGQTVTLRCDPISGHDNLYWYRRVMGKEIKFLLHFVKESKQDESGMPNNRFLAERTGGTYSTLKVQPAELEDSGVYFCASSETGEDGYTFGSGTRLTVV.

CDR3 in DNA: TGTGCCAGCAGCCAAGAACACAGCACCGGGGAGCTGTTTTTT. Translating it yields CASSQEHSTGELFF. The rearrangement links TRBV4-2 to TRBJ2-2, with D hard to call. Between the trimmed V and J ends, which lost 0 bases and 4 bases, there was a span of 6 bases. The CDR3 is 14 residues long. CDR1 and CDR2 from the germline V gene are LGHNA and YNFKEQ.

This clonotype was seen only once. The chain joins TRBV11-1 to TRBJ2-3; 9 bases fit TRBD2. This CDR3 contains 15 residues. Germline assignment: CDR1 SGHAT and CDR2 FQDESV (reference sequence). The J segment lost 4 bases and the V segment lost 3 bases, leaving 5 bases of the junction unmatched. CDR3 DNA: TGTGCCAGCAGCTTGATAGCGGGGGACCCAGATACGCAGTATTTT. This gives the protein CASSLIAGDPDTQYF.

With regard to this clonotype: The junction departs from the called germline gene at one end, perhaps through a read error. Here the CDR3 DNA reads TGTGCCAGCAGCTTAGGTGGGGTCCAAGAGACCCAGTACTTC. Translated, it gives CASSLGGVQETQYF. This chain joins TRBV5-1 and TRBJ2-5; D uncertain. The germline CDR1 and CDR2 sequences are SGHRS and YFSETQ. This CDR3 region has 14 residues.

The rearrangement uses TRBV12-3 or TRBV12-4 and TRBJ1-5; a weak D match, TRBD1 (5 bases). The CDR3 runs to 14 residues. V was clipped by 6 bases and J by 4 bases, with 13 bases between them. In DNA, the CDR3 is TGTGCCAGCAGCCGTCGACAGCTTAATCAGCCCCAGCATTTT. The encoded protein is CASSRRQLNQPQHF.

This CDR3 reads CASSLRAGRNYEQYF. CDR3 sequence (DNA): TGTGCCAGCAGTTTAAGGGCCGGTCGAAACTACGAGCAGTACTTC. The chain has TRBV12-3 or TRBV12-4 and TRBJ2-7; the D is unclear. V was trimmed by 2 bases and J by 3 bases, leaving 14 bases between them. The CDR3 contains 15 residues.

This sequence joins TRBV13 and TRBJ2-1, with D tentatively TRBD1 (6 bases). The CDR3 has 13 amino acids. Trimming shortened V by 3 bases and J by 7 bases, and 10 bases separated the two germline ends. Germline V gene data show CDR1 as PRHDT and CDR2 as FYEKMQ (reference sequence). The CDR3 nucleotides are TGTGCCAGCAGCTTGGGGGCAGCGAATGAGCAGTTCTTC. Translated: CASSLGAANEQFF. Full variable domain (missing parts from reference TRBV13 and TRBJ2-1): AAGVIQSPRHLIKEKRETATLKCYPIPRHDTVYWYQQGPGQDPQFLISFYEKMQSDKGSIPDRFSAQQFSDYHSELNMSSLELGDSALYFCASSLGAANEQFFGPGTRLTVL.

The V gene is TRBV10-3, the J gene TRBJ2-3; 9 nucleotides align to TRBD1. This CDR3 comprises 15 residues. The ends lost 8 bases at V and 1 base at J; junction bases unmatched: 7. Germline CDR1 and CDR2: ENHRY and SYGVKD. DNA of the CDR3: TGTGCCATCGGGGACAGGGTGTGGGGCACAGATACGCAGTATTTT. Translating it yields CAIGDRVWGTDTQYF.

J is TRBJ2-1 and V is TRBV9; 9 nucleotides agree with TRBD1. Germline CDR1 and CDR2: SGDLS and YYNGEE. J gave up 10 bases and V 2 bases, and 7 bases lay outside the gene matches. CDR3 length equals 14 residues. CDR3 bases: TGTGCCAGCAGCGTTGGGGGACAGGGTCGGGAGCAGTTCTTC. It translates to CASSVGGQGREQFF.

The rearrangement links TRBV20-1 to TRBJ2-1, with 8 bases lining up with TRBD2. CDR1 and CDR2 from the germline V gene are DFQATT and SNEGSKA (reference sequence). This CDR3 spans 16 amino acids. Trimming removed 7 bases from V and 5 bases from J; junction bases left unmatched: 16. CDR3 residues: CSGLPRTSWGDNEQFF. The CDR3 coding sequence is TGCAGTGGGCTACCCCGGACTAGCTGGGGGGACAATGAGCAGTTCTTC.

The chain uses TRBV12-3 or TRBV12-4 and TRBJ1-4, with TRBD1 as a possible D gene (5 bases). The V gene lost 5 bases and the J gene lost 6 bases, with 16 bases spanning the gap. The CDR3 loop spans 15 amino acids. In DNA, the CDR3 is TGTGCCAGCAGTCGCCCCGGGACCTTCTATGAAAAACTGTTTTTT. Translating gives CASSRPGTFYEKLFF.

The chain employs TRBV18 and TRBJ1-1; no firm D call. The CDR3 length is 13 residues. V was clipped by 3 bases and J by 0 bases, with 5 bases between them. Germline V gene lookup returns CDR1 KGHSH and CDR2 LQKENI. The CDR3 sequence: CASSPSLNTEAFF. DNA of the CDR3: TGTGCCAGCTCACCCTCCTTGAACACTGAAGCTTTCTTT.

This sequence joins TRBV7-3 and TRBJ2-4; 7 bases agree with TRBD2. CDR1 SGHTA and CDR2 FQGTGA come from the germline V gene. Trimming took 4 bases from V and 1 from J; bases not matched to a gene: 10. CDR3 length: 17 residues. The CDR3 loop reads CASSSGTTRGAKNIQYF. Here the CDR3 DNA reads TGTGCCAGCAGCTCCGGGACTACGAGAGGGGCCAAAAACATTCAGTACTTC.

The chain employs TRBV9 and TRBJ2-2, with D perhaps matching TRBD1 (5 bases). This CDR3 comprises 16 residues. Trimming pared 0 bases from V and 7 bases from J, leaving 16 bases between. CDR1 SGDLS and CDR2 YYNGEE come from the germline V gene. This CDR3 reads CASSVAVFRADGELFF. The CDR3 bases are TGTGCCAGCAGCGTAGCTGTATTCAGGGCTGACGGGGAGCTGTTTTTT.

As to this clonotype: The CDR3 ends on some other residue instead of the conserved phenylalanine or tryptophan, so this is likely a read error. The chain recombines TRBV7-3 with TRBJ2-6; no clear D. V was pared by 1 base and J by 0 bases, with 10 bases between. Looked up from germline, CDR1 is SGHTA and CDR2 is FQGTGA. The CDR3 length is 17 residues. CDR3 coding DNA: TGTGCCAGCAGCTTAAGGGCAGCGAACTCTGGGGCCAACGTCCTGACTCTC. It yields the protein CASSLRAANSGANVLTL.

This sequence joins TRBV29-1 and TRBJ2-7; TRBD1 aligns across 9 bases. Germline V gives CDR1 SQVTM, CDR2 ANQGSEA. Unmatched junction bases numbered 7, after V lost 6 bases and J lost 4 bases. The CDR3 loop spans 13 amino acids. CDR3 protein: CSVSQGAKYEQYF. The DNA for the CDR3 is TGCAGCGTCTCACAGGGGGCTAAGTACGAGCAGTACTTC.

The chain has TRBV14 and TRBJ2-3; D unresolved. Germline V gene lookup returns CDR1 SGHDN and CDR2 FVKESK. This CDR3 contains 11 residues. Trimming cost V 1 base and J 9 bases, with 5 bases left between them. The CDR3 nucleotides read TGTGCCAGCAGCCAAGGTCCCACGCAGTATTTT. Its translation is CASSQGPTQYF. Complete variable domain (other parts from reference TRBV14 and TRBJ2-3): EAGVTQFPSHSVIEKGQTVTLRCDPISGHDNLYWYRRVMGKEIKFLLHFVKESKQDESGMPNNRFLAERTGGTYSTLKVQPAELEDSGVYFCASSQGPTQYFGPGTRLTVL.

The V call is TRBV15, the J call TRBJ1-6, with D unclear. The V gene lost 0 bases and the J gene lost 0 bases, with 3 bases spanning the gap. The V gene's germline CDR1 is LNHNV and CDR2 YYDKDF (reference sequence). The CDR3 is 15 amino acids. The CDR3: CATSREGSYNSPLHF. CDR3 bases: TGTGCCACCAGCAGAGAGGGCTCCTATAATTCACCCCTCCACTTT.

The chain links TRBV29-1 to TRBJ1-5; D gene ambiguous. The germline V gene has CDR1 SQVTM and CDR2 ANQGSEA. The CDR3 is 14 residues long. V lost 4 bases and J lost 2, with 12 bases in between. The CDR3 DNA sequence: TGCAGCGTTGCCGAGCGGGTTGGCAATCAGCCCCAGCATTTT. Protein: CSVAERVGNQPQHF. Drawing the rest from reference TRBV29-1 and TRBJ1-5, the complete variable domain is SAVISQKPSRDICQRGTSLTIQCQVDSQVTMMFWYRQQPGQSLTLIATANQGSEATYESGFVIDKFPISRPNLTFSTLTVSNMSPEDSSIYLCSVAERVGNQPQHFGDGTRLSIL.

In nucleotides, the CDR3 is TGTGCCAGCAAGGGGAGGGGGCTCAACTACGAGCAGTACTTC. Protein: CASKGRGLNYEQYF. The V call is TRBV12-3 or TRBV12-4, the J call TRBJ2-7; D could derive from TRBD1 or TRBD2 (7 bases each). CDR3 size: 14 residues. Trimming took off 7 bases at V and 3 bases at J, with 16 bases between the two ends.

The chain joins TRBV4-2 to TRBJ1-6, with D uncertain. Deletions cut 0 bases from V and 3 bases from J, with 12 bases between. The CDR3 is 17 amino acids. Germline assignment: CDR1 LGHNA and CDR2 YNFKEQ. The CDR3 reads CASSQDSGASYNSPLHF. CDR3 nucleotide sequence: TGTGCCAGCAGCCAAGATTCTGGAGCAAGCTATAATTCACCCCTCCACTTT.

The chain has TRBV7-9 and TRBJ1-5; TRBD1 is a possible D gene (5 bases). Germline V gene sequence: CDR1 SEHNR, CDR2 FQNEAQ (reference sequence). The CDR3 loop spans 17 amino acids. V lost 1 base, J lost 4 bases, and 17 bases lay in between. The chain's CDR3 is CASSLDGPGMRNQPQHF. In DNA, the CDR3 is TGTGCCAGCAGCTTAGACGGTCCAGGGATGAGGAATCAGCCCCAGCATTTT.

V and J are TRBV5-1 and TRBJ2-6; 9 positions agree with TRBD1. V was clipped by 7 bases and J by 0 bases; unmatched bases: 2. The CDR3 is made up of 15 amino acids. Germline-derived CDR1 and CDR2 are SGHRS and YFSETQ. CDR3 sequence reads: CASATGGSGANVLTF. CDR3 DNA sequence: TGCGCCAGCGCGACAGGGGGCTCTGGGGCCAACGTCCTGACTTTC.

This clonotype was seen more than once but under ten times. The V gene is TRBV7-9, the J gene TRBJ2-7; D is undetermined. V gave up 5 bases and J gave up 3 bases, with 5 bases separating them. Germline CDR1 and CDR2: SEHNR and FQNEAQ (reference sequence). The length of the CDR3 is 11 residues. The CDR3: CASSTYYEQYF. The CDR3, as DNA: TGTGCCAGCAGCACATACTACGAGCAGTACTTC.

This clonotype appeared a single time. V gene TRBV19 combines with J gene TRBJ1-2, with no clear D. The V gene's germline CDR1 is LNHDA and CDR2 SQIVND (reference sequence). The V and J ends lost 3 bases and 8 bases respectively, with 13 bases between them. The CDR3 contains 13 residues. This CDR3 reads CASSIGAGFGYTF. The DNA of the CDR3 is TGTGCCAGTAGTATCGGAGCGGGGTTCGGCTACACCTTC.

The chain uses TRBV7-9 and TRBJ2-7; tentative D call: TRBD2 (5 bases). This CDR3 comprises 13 residues. Germline-derived CDR1 and CDR2 are SEHNR and FQNEAQ (reference sequence). V was trimmed by 7 bases and J by 3 bases, leaving 13 bases between them. The CDR3 loop is CASNGVSSYEQYF. CDR3 DNA sequence: TGTGCCAGCAACGGGGTTAGCAGCTACGAGCAGTACTTC.

The chain has TRBV9 and TRBJ1-1; the D is unclear. This CDR3 contains 14 residues. V was clipped by 0 bases and J by 4 bases, with 10 bases between them. Germline CDR1 is SGDLS and CDR2 is YYNGEE. The DNA of the CDR3 is TGTGCCAGCAGCGTAGCTCATTCCGCCACTGAAGCTTTCTTT. Its protein product is CASSVAHSATEAFF.

The chain joins TRBV20-1 to TRBJ2-7; 9 bases line up with TRBD1. In germline, CDR1 is DFQATT, CDR2 SNEGSKA (reference sequence). The CDR3 covers 12 residues. V gave up 7 bases and J gave up 2 bases; unmatched junction bases: 3. In DNA, the CDR3 is TGCAGTGTGGGGGACAGGGCCTACGAGCAGTACTTC. Translated: CSVGDRAYEQYF.